A selection of T cell receptor beta chains follows, all from one sample in a study of cytomegalovirus exposure and HLA in healthy donors. Method: immunoSEQ multiplex PCR; TCRdb's copy keeps in-frame clones and lacks some. The table lists fewer than 250,000 clones, around four fifths of them singletons. Sequencing was performed on PBMCs. The source of these receptors is a boy between 2 and 10 years old in good health and CMV-seronegative. Each CDR3 is given with its conserved first and last residue. Each record gives: J gene, D gene, clone size, V gene, CDR3 DNA, CDR3 protein. D genes are given only for firm matches. A clone size is listed for some rows: how often the clone was seen (once, few, many), or a class if it is expanded.

j_call: TRBJ2-5
d_call: TRBD1
clone_size: -
v_call: TRBV6-1
cdr3_nt: TGTGCCAGCAGTGACTGGACAGGCCAAGAGACCCAGTACTTC
cdr3_aa: CASSDWTGQETQYF

j_call: TRBJ2-7
d_call: -
clone_size: -
v_call: TRBV2
cdr3_nt: TGTGCCAGCAGTGTACAGGGCGAGCAGTACTTC
cdr3_aa: CASSVQGEQYF

j_call: TRBJ2-7
d_call: TRBD1
clone_size: -
v_call: TRBV29-1
cdr3_nt: TGCAGCGCAGGACAGGGGGCCACCGAGCAGTACTTC
cdr3_aa: CSAGQGATEQYF

j_call: TRBJ1-1
d_call: TRBD1
clone_size: few
v_call: TRBV28
cdr3_nt: TGTGCCAGCAGCCACAGGGGGCTAGGTGAAGCTTTCTTT
cdr3_aa: CASSHRGLGEAFF

j_call: TRBJ2-1
d_call: TRBD2
clone_size: -
v_call: TRBV7-9
cdr3_nt: TGTGCCAGCAGCTCGGATTCCGGGACTAGCCTCATCGTTTACAATGAGCAGTTCTTC
cdr3_aa: CASSSDSGTSLIVYNEQFF

j_call: TRBJ1-1
d_call: -
clone_size: -
v_call: TRBV14
cdr3_nt: TGTGCCAGCAGCCAAGACAGGGTTTACACTGAAGCTTTCTTT
cdr3_aa: CASSQDRVYTEAFF

j_call: TRBJ2-7
d_call: TRBD1
clone_size: few
v_call: TRBV5-1
cdr3_nt: TGCGCCAGCTACTCATCCCCCGGGACAGGGGGCAACGAGCAGTACTTC
cdr3_aa: CASYSSPGTGGNEQYF

j_call: TRBJ2-5
d_call: TRBD2
clone_size: -
v_call: TRBV7-7
cdr3_nt: TGTGCTAGCAGCCCAACTAGCGGGGGTCAGACCCAGTACTTC
cdr3_aa: CASSPTSGGQTQYF

j_call: TRBJ2-7
d_call: TRBD1
clone_size: -
v_call: TRBV2
cdr3_nt: TGTGCCAGCAGTGGGACAGGCACCTACGAGCAGTACTTC
cdr3_aa: CASSGTGTYEQYF

j_call: TRBJ1-2
d_call: -
clone_size: -
v_call: TRBV15
cdr3_nt: TGTGCCACCAGGGGGGCCGAGTTTACGGATATTAACTATGGCTACACCTTC
cdr3_aa: CATRGAEFTDINYGYTF

j_call: TRBJ2-1
d_call: TRBD2
clone_size: -
v_call: TRBV27
cdr3_nt: TGTGCCAGCAGGGCCCCCCGGGCGGGAGAACACAATGAGCAGTTCTTC
cdr3_aa: CASRAPRAGEHNEQFF

j_call: TRBJ1-1
d_call: -
clone_size: -
v_call: TRBV29-1
cdr3_nt: TGCAGCGTTGGTCGACAGACGAACACTGAAGCTTTCTTT
cdr3_aa: CSVGRQTNTEAFF

j_call: TRBJ2-3
d_call: TRBD1
clone_size: -
v_call: TRBV7-9
cdr3_nt: TGTGCCAGCAGCCAAAACCCGGGACAGCCTAGCACAGATACGCAGTATTTT
cdr3_aa: CASSQNPGQPSTDTQYF

j_call: TRBJ2-1
d_call: TRBD1
clone_size: -
v_call: TRBV29-1
cdr3_nt: TGCAGCGTTGAAGCCTTTTCAACAGGGGACTACAATGAGCAGTTCTTC
cdr3_aa: CSVEAFSTGDYNEQFF

j_call: TRBJ1-5
d_call: -
clone_size: once
v_call: TRBV19
cdr3_nt: TGTGCCAGTAGTATTCCTCAGGGGAGAACCTATCAGCCCCAGCATTTT
cdr3_aa: CASSIPQGRTYQPQHF

j_call: TRBJ2-1
d_call: TRBD1
clone_size: -
v_call: TRBV4-2
cdr3_nt: TGTGCCAGCAGCCGCGGGGACAGGGGCGTCAAAAGCTCCTACAATGAGCAGTTCTTC
cdr3_aa: CASSRGDRGVKSSYNEQFF

j_call: TRBJ2-6
d_call: TRBD1
clone_size: -
v_call: TRBV30
cdr3_nt: TGTGCCTACTCGGGACAGGGAGGCATCTCTGGGGCCAACGTCCTGACTTTC
cdr3_aa: CAYSGQGGISGANVLTF

j_call: TRBJ2-7
d_call: TRBD1
clone_size: -
v_call: TRBV5-4
cdr3_nt: TGTGCCAGCAGCTTGTTACAGGGGGCTCGCTCCTACGAGCAGTACTTC
cdr3_aa: CASSLLQGARSYEQYF

j_call: TRBJ1-1
d_call: -
clone_size: -
v_call: TRBV2
cdr3_nt: TGTGCCAGCGGGGCGGACCATAACACTGAAGCTTTCTTT
cdr3_aa: CASGADHNTEAFF

j_call: TRBJ2-1
d_call: TRBD1
clone_size: few
v_call: TRBV27
cdr3_nt: TGTGCCAGCAGTCCCACCCTATTGGGACAGGGGTACAATGAGCAGTTCTTC
cdr3_aa: CASSPTLLGQGYNEQFF

j_call: TRBJ2-1
d_call: -
clone_size: -
v_call: TRBV7-9
cdr3_nt: TGTGCCAGCACCCGGGGTTCGACTAGCTCCTACAATGAGCAGTTCTTC
cdr3_aa: CASTRGSTSSYNEQFF

j_call: TRBJ2-7
d_call: -
clone_size: -
v_call: TRBV20-1
cdr3_nt: TGCAGTGCGGGCAGCCTCTACGAGCAGTACTTC
cdr3_aa: CSAGSLYEQYF

j_call: TRBJ2-7
d_call: -
clone_size: -
v_call: TRBV25-1
cdr3_nt: TGTGCCAGCAGTGTGGTGGCCTCCTACGAGCAGTACTTC
cdr3_aa: CASSVVASYEQYF

j_call: TRBJ2-7
d_call: TRBD2
clone_size: -
v_call: TRBV29-1
cdr3_nt: TGCAGCGCATCGGGAGGGGAGTACGAGCAGTACTTC
cdr3_aa: CSASGGEYEQYF

j_call: TRBJ2-7
d_call: TRBD2
clone_size: -
v_call: TRBV19
cdr3_nt: TGTGCCAGTAGTTGGGAGGGTGGATACGAGCAGTACTTC
cdr3_aa: CASSWEGGYEQYF

j_call: TRBJ2-7
d_call: -
clone_size: once
v_call: TRBV7-8
cdr3_nt: TGTGCCAGCAGCCCCGGACAATCCTACGAGCAGTACTTC
cdr3_aa: CASSPGQSYEQYF

j_call: TRBJ2-1
d_call: -
clone_size: few
v_call: TRBV14
cdr3_nt: TGTGCCAGCAGCCCTTGTGAGCAGTTCTTC
cdr3_aa: CASSPCEQFF

j_call: TRBJ2-5
d_call: TRBD2
clone_size: few
v_call: TRBV5-1
cdr3_nt: TGCGCCAGCAGCTTGGGTGCGCGGGAGGACCAAGAGACCCAGTACTTC
cdr3_aa: CASSLGAREDQETQYF